The 27 T cell receptor beta chains below were found in one sample sequenced in a study of T cell changes during pregnancy in multiple sclerosis. Only in-frame clones appear in the TCRdb table, and some are missing; sequencing was by immunoSEQ multiplex PCR. The data show under 55,000 clones, about 92% seen once. This material consisted of CD4+ T cells from peripheral blood mononuclear cells, taken before pregnancy. The origin of the receptors is a female donor with multiple sclerosis, enrolled in a pregnancy study.

Only a few counts were recorded for this clone. The chain links TRBV7-3 to TRBJ2-1; D perhaps matches TRBD2 (5 bases). CDR1 and CDR2 (germline): SGHTA, FQGTGA. V was pared by 6 bases and J by 9 bases, with 15 bases between. The CDR3 contains 13 residues. DNA for the CDR3: TGTGCCAGCAGGCTGGACTTTGTCTCTGAGCAGTTCTTC. This sequence encodes CASRLDFVSEQFF.

The rearrangement uses TRBV6-5 and TRBJ1-1; D is uncertain. This CDR3 is 15 amino acids long. In germline, CDR1 is MNHEY, CDR2 SVGAGI. Deletions cut 5 bases from V and 4 bases from J, with 17 bases between. The chain's CDR3 is CASSPLTGSGTEAFF. The CDR3 DNA sequence: TGTGCCAGCAGTCCCCTCACGGGGTCGGGCACTGAAGCTTTCTTT.

CDR3 sequence reads: CASSEGTSGLTGELFF. The CDR3 DNA follows: TGTGCCAGCAGTGAAGGGACTAGCGGACTCACCGGGGAGCTGTTTTTT. This chain joins TRBV6-1 and TRBJ2-2; TRBD2 agrees at 10 bases. Germline-derived CDR1 and CDR2 are MNHNS and SASEGT. The ends lost 1 base at V and 4 bases at J; junction bases unmatched: 3. The CDR3 loop spans 16 amino acids.

J is TRBJ1-1 and V is TRBV28; 11 bases match TRBD1. The CDR3 consists of 15 residues. Germline V gene lookup returns CDR1 MDHEN and CDR2 SYDVKM. V was pared by 1 base and J by 6 bases, with 4 bases of the junction left unmatched. The CDR3 DNA reads as TGTGCCAGCAGTTTATCTCTGGGACAGGGGGCTGAAGCTTTCTTT. This gives the protein CASSLSLGQGAEAFF.

The chain has TRBV30 and TRBJ2-7, with 8 nucleotides matching TRBD2. Germline CDR1 is GTSNPN and CDR2 is SVGIG (reference sequence). The CDR3 is 15 residues long. The V gene end was trimmed by 0 bases and the J gene end by 3 bases; junction bases not matched to a gene: 7. CDR3 nucleotide sequence: TGTGCCTGGAGTGTATTTACTAGCGGTATCTACGAGCAGTACTTC. Translating it yields CAWSVFTSGIYEQYF.

This chain links TRBV6-6 with TRBJ2-5; 11 positions agree with TRBD2. Losses at the gene ends were 4 bases for V and 5 bases for J; bases not matched to a gene: 6. Germline V lookup: CDR1 MNHNY, CDR2 SVGAGI (reference sequence). This CDR3 comprises 15 residues. The CDR3 reads CASSFGLAGGETQYF. CDR3 DNA: TGTGCCAGCAGTTTCGGACTAGCGGGTGGTGAGACCCAGTACTTC.

This chain uses TRBV2 with TRBJ2-5; TRBD2 aligns across 11 bases. Germline assignment: CDR1 SNHLY and CDR2 FYNNEI. V shed 5 bases, J shed 1 base, and the junction held 6 bases outside the gene matches. The CDR3 is 16 residues long. The CDR3 coding sequence is TGTGCCAGCAGTTCTCCGGGACTAGCGGCCCAAGAGACCCAGTACTTC. Protein product: CASSSPGLAAQETQYF. The variable domain in full, completed from reference TRBV2 and TRBJ2-5, reads EPEVTQTPSHQVTQMGQEVILRCVPISNHLYFYWYRQILGQKVEFLVSFYNNEISEKSEIFDDQFSVERPDGSNFTLKIRSTKLEDSAMYFCASSSPGLAAQETQYFGPGTRLLVL.

J is TRBJ1-1 and V is TRBV28; D possibly corresponds to TRBD1 (6 bases). Germline loops: CDR1 MDHEN, CDR2 SYDVKM. The CDR3 is made up of 13 amino acids. V was cut by 5 bases and J by 2 bases, with 9 bases left in between. CDR3 sequence reads: CASSLQGNTEAFF. The CDR3 DNA reads as TGTGCCAGCAGTCTACAGGGAAACACTGAAGCTTTCTTT.

The count of this clone is one. The V and J genes are TRBV19 and TRBJ1-5; the match to TRBD1 covers 11 bases. The CDR3 contains 15 residues. Germline CDR1 reads LNHDA; CDR2 reads SQIVND (reference sequence). Trimming at V came to 8 bases and at J to 6 bases, leaving 9 bases not matched to a gene. The CDR3 DNA follows: TGTGCCAGTCAACAAGGACAGGGGGCGAGTCAGCCCCAGCATTTT. It yields the protein CASQQGQGASQPQHF. Combining the CDR3 with reference TRBV19 and TRBJ1-5 gives the whole variable domain DGGITQSPKYLFRKEGQNVTLSCEQNLNHDAMYWYRQDPGQGLRLIYYSQIVNDFQKGDIAEGYSVSREKKESFPLTVTSAQKNPTAFYLCASQQGQGASQPQHFGDGTRLSIL.

The genes are TRBV10-3 and TRBJ2-1; maybe TRBD1 (5 bases). The germline V gene encodes CDR1 ENHRY and CDR2 SYGVKD. V gave up 0 bases and J gave up 3 bases, with 9 bases separating them. The CDR3 covers 15 residues. The CDR3 region has the DNA TGTGCCATCAGTGAGTCTCAGGGAAACTACAATGAGCAGTTCTTC. Its protein product is CAISESQGNYNEQFF.

This sequence joins TRBV28 and TRBJ2-5; 10 nucleotides match TRBD2. The CDR3 length is 15 residues. The germline gives CDR1 MDHEN, CDR2 SYDVKM. The V and J ends lost 3 bases and 1 base, in that order; junction bases with no gene match: 2. The CDR3 region is CASSFRTSGQETQYF. For the CDR3, the DNA is TGTGCCAGCAGTTTTCGGACTAGCGGCCAAGAGACCCAGTACTTC.

The rearrangement links TRBV28 to TRBJ1-5, with TRBD1 identical over 7 bases. V dropped 10 bases and J dropped 4; count of bases not matched to a gene: 10. Germline V CDR1 and CDR2: MDHEN, SYDVKM. The CDR3 runs to 14 residues. CDR3 sequence reads: CATQQGLGNQPQHF. CDR3 coding DNA: TGTGCCACTCAACAGGGGCTCGGGAATCAGCCCCAGCATTTT.

V usage is TRBV2 and J usage is TRBJ2-5; 7 positions agree with TRBD2. The CDR3 is 14 amino acids. Germline CDR1 SNHLY, CDR2 FYNNEI. V shed 3 bases and J 0 bases; nucleotides not matched to a gene: 1. This chain's CDR3 is CASSEGGDQETQYF. The DNA of the CDR3 is TGTGCCAGCAGTGAGGGGGGGGACCAAGAGACCCAGTACTTC.

This chain uses TRBV27 with TRBJ2-1; no clear D gene. Trimming stripped 2 bases from V and 1 base from J, with 12 bases between. The CDR3 runs to 16 residues. Germline assignment: CDR1 MNHEY and CDR2 SMNVEV (reference sequence). The CDR3 reads CASSLVPAVSYNEQFF. The CDR3 DNA reads TGTGCCAGCAGTTTAGTTCCGGCGGTTTCCTACAATGAGCAGTTCTTC.

The chain employs TRBV6-1 and TRBJ2-7; D is ambiguous. The germline V and J ends were trimmed by 3 bases and 4 bases, with 4 bases remaining between them. The CDR3 is 11 residues long. Germline CDR1 is MNHNS and CDR2 is SASEGT. CDR3 DNA sequence: TGTGCCAGCAGTGACAAATACGAGCAGTACTTC. This gives the protein CASSDKYEQYF.

The rearrangement links TRBV30 to TRBJ1-1; D is unclear. V was pared by 2 bases and J by 0 bases, with 7 bases between. Germline assignment: CDR1 GTSNPN and CDR2 SVGIG (reference sequence). This CDR3 region has 13 residues. CDR3: CAWSLEVNTEAFF. In nucleotides, the CDR3 is TGTGCCTGGAGTCTGGAGGTGAACACTGAAGCTTTCTTT.

The rearrangement uses TRBV28 and TRBJ2-3; 10 bases fit TRBD2. The trim removed 1 base at V and 5 bases at J, leaving 6 bases unmatched. CDR1 is MDHEN, CDR2 SYDVKM, per germline. The CDR3 loop spans 16 amino acids. For the CDR3, the DNA is TGTGCCAGCAGTTTATCCCTAGCGGGAGTTGGAGATACGCAGTATTTT. The encoded protein is CASSLSLAGVGDTQYF. Complete variable domain (other parts from reference TRBV28 and TRBJ2-3): DVKVTQSSRYLVKRTGEKVFLECVQDMDHENMFWYRQDPGLGLRLIYFSYDVKMKEKGDIPEGYSVSREKKERFSLILESASTNQTSMYLCASSLSLAGVGDTQYFGPGTRLTVL.

This clone was seen only once. The chain uses TRBV11-3 and TRBJ2-7, with 11 bases that match TRBD1. The CDR3 is made up of 14 amino acids. Germline V gene lookup returns CDR1 SGHNT and CDR2 YENEEA. The junction had 6 bases not matched to a gene; V was cut back by 5 bases and J by 6 bases. The CDR3 is CASSPGQGAGEQYF. CDR3 nucleotide sequence: TGTGCCAGCAGCCCCGGACAGGGGGCCGGCGAGCAGTACTTC. Together with reference TRBV11-3 and TRBJ2-7, the CDR3 gives the full variable domain: EAGVVQSPRYKIIEKKQPVAFWCNPISGHNTLYWYLQNLGQGPELLIRYENEEAVDDSQLPKDRFSAERLKGVDSTLKIQPAELGDSAVYLCASSPGQGAGEQYFGPGTRLTVT.

This chain connects TRBV7-8 to TRBJ1-2; 7 bases agree with TRBD1. The CDR3 runs 15 residues. With V trimmed by 1 base and J by 2 bases, 4 bases remained unmatched. Per germline, CDR1 SGHVS and CDR2 FQNEAQ. The DNA for the CDR3 is TGTGCCAGCAGCTTAGACCCCAGGGGGAACTATGGCTACACCTTC. Translating gives CASSLDPRGNYGYTF.

This clone was seen only once. The V and J genes are TRBV12-5 and TRBJ2-7; 7 bases agree with TRBD1. Germline-derived CDR1 and CDR2 are LGHNT and FRNRAP. CDR3 length: 14 residues. The trim removed 2 bases at V and 2 bases at J, leaving 3 bases unmatched. DNA of the CDR3: TGTGCTAGTGGTTTGAGGGGGCCTACCTACGAGCAGTACTTC. This gives the protein CASGLRGPTYEQYF.

This chain connects TRBV5-1 to TRBJ2-7; the match to TRBD2 covers 10 bases. V dropped 1 base and J dropped 1; count of bases not matched to a gene: 5. The CDR3 has 16 residues. Looked up from germline, CDR1 is SGHRS and CDR2 is YFSETQ. The CDR3 is CASSLKGLAESYEQYF. As DNA, the CDR3 is TGCGCCAGCAGCTTGAAAGGACTAGCGGAGTCCTACGAGCAGTACTTC.

CDR3 sequence (DNA): TGTGCCAGCAACTGGGGACAGGGTAGGTTAAGCAATCAGCCCCAGCATTTT. This translates into CASNWGQGRLSNQPQHF. This rearrangement joins TRBV11-2 to TRBJ1-5; TRBD1 aligns across 9 bases. Germline CDR1 is SGHAT and CDR2 is FQNNGV. This CDR3 has 17 residues. V was pared by 7 bases and J by 1 base, with 11 bases of the junction left unmatched. The whole variable domain, remainder taken from reference TRBV11-2 and TRBJ1-5, is EAGVAQSPRYKIIEKRQSVAFWCNPISGHATLYWYQQILGQGPKLLIQFQNNGVVDDSQLPKDRFSAERLKGVDSTLKIQPAKLEDSAVYLCASNWGQGRLSNQPQHFGDGTRLSIL.

The CDR3 spells CASSPPPGRGNYGYTF. The CDR3 nucleotides read TGTGCCAGCAGTCCCCCCCCGGGACGGGGGAACTATGGCTACACCTTC. The V and J genes are TRBV2 and TRBJ1-2; D possibly corresponds to TRBD1 (5 bases). The CDR3 loop spans 16 amino acids. The germline CDR1 and CDR2 sequences are SNHLY and FYNNEI. With 5 bases removed from V and 2 bases from J, the gap between germline ends came to 18 bases.

The genes are TRBV28 and TRBJ1-1, with D perhaps matching TRBD1 (5 bases). The CDR3 has 12 residues. CDR1 and CDR2 from the germline V gene are MDHEN and SYDVKM. V was clipped by 8 bases and J by 3 bases, with 10 bases between them. In DNA form, the CDR3 reads TGTGCCAGCTGGCAGGGTGACACTGAAGCTTTCTTT. Encoded protein: CASWQGDTEAFF. The full variable domain, rest sourced from reference TRBV28 and TRBJ1-1, is DVKVTQSSRYLVKRTGEKVFLECVQDMDHENMFWYRQDPGLGLRLIYFSYDVKMKEKGDIPEGYSVSREKKERFSLILESASTNQTSMYLCASWQGDTEAFFGQGTRLTVV.

The gene calls are TRBV7-2 and TRBJ1-4; 9 bases fit TRBD1. Germline CDR1 SGHTA, CDR2 FQGNSA. The CDR3 consists of 15 residues. V lost 5 bases to trimming and J lost 6 bases; unmatched junction nucleotides: 7. CDR3 loop: CASSGRTGADEKLFF. DNA of the CDR3: TGTGCCAGCAGCGGCCGGACAGGGGCAGATGAAAAACTGTTTTTT.

The chain uses TRBV19 and TRBJ2-1, with TRBD1 as a possible D gene (6 bases). The CDR3 consists of 15 residues. Germline CDR1 is LNHDA and CDR2 is SQIVND (reference sequence). V lost 5 bases, J lost 8 bases, and 19 bases lay in between. This CDR3 is CASSPSSGTYYEQFF. The CDR3 DNA sequence: TGTGCCAGTAGTCCGTCGTCCGGGACATATTATGAGCAGTTCTTC.

This clone was picked up one time. V gene TRBV6-5 combines with J gene TRBJ1-6, with 7 bases identical to TRBD1. Germline lookup yields CDR1 MNHEY and CDR2 SVGAGI. The CDR3 totals 15 residues. Losses at the gene ends were 6 bases for V and 9 bases for J; bases not matched to a gene: 11. The CDR3 here is CASSPHRQGASPLHF. For the CDR3, the DNA is TGTGCCAGCAGCCCCCACCGACAGGGAGCTTCACCCCTCCACTTT.